The clone carrying this TCR beta chain was recorded many times. Antigen unknown. The authors prepared the TCRbeta library with unique molecular identifiers. TCRdb redid the calling of the PCR reads with MiXCR, one entry per CDR3 protein. The sample gives a few hundred thousand distinct CDR3 sequences, approximately 10% of which show up once; less than 25% is in the top ten. This CDR3 has 13 residues. Per the germline V gene, CDR1 is SGHVS and CDR2 is FNYEAQ. Trimming took 3 bases from V and 8 from J, leaving 8 bases between them. This entry comes from a study of T-cell reconstitution after alpha-beta-depleted transplantation in children. General study findings and limits: T-cell numbers and diversity, one year after transplant, stemmed largely from T cells that were newly produced.

This specimen consisted of peripheral blood, obtained 180 days after TCRalphabeta/CD19-depleted stem cell transplant. This sequence originates from a male patient between 2 and 10 years old who had a stem cell transplant for chronic granulomatous disease, so the T cells may come from the graft donor. The rearrangement uses TRBV7-6 and TRBJ1-6, with TRBD1 as a possible D gene (5 bases). CDR3 sequence reads: CASSFLGDSPLHF. The CDR3, as DNA: TGTGCCAGCAGCTTCCTGGGGGATTCACCCCTCCACTTT.